A single sample gave rise to the 3 T cell receptor beta chains below, sequenced in a study of cytomegalovirus exposure and HLA in healthy donors. A multiplex PCR was run with 60 Vbeta primers and 13 Jbeta primers. Clones were sequenced by immunoSEQ multiplex PCR, and TCRdb holds only the in-frame ones, with some missing. The sample records over 90,000 clones, 64% being singletons. Sequencing input: PBMCs. The receptors stem from a man between 60 and 75 years old in good health and CMV-seronegative.

The rearrangement joins TRBV28 to TRBJ1-1; D uncertain. The CDR3 consists of 11 residues. The germline V gene encodes CDR1 MDHEN and CDR2 SYDVKM. Trimming took off 4 bases at V and 10 bases at J, with 10 bases between the two ends. The CDR3 DNA sequence: TGTGCCAGCAGTTCGCGAAGAGCAGCTTTCTTT. This translates into CASSSRRAAFF.

The chain recombines TRBV11-2 with TRBJ1-1; 7 bases match TRBD1. The CDR3 has 15 residues. Germline V gene sequence: CDR1 SGHAT, CDR2 FQNNGV. With 6 bases clipped from V and 0 bases from J, the junction kept 7 bases outside the gene matches. As DNA, the CDR3 is TGTGCCAGCAGAGGAATGAGGGGGCTGAACACTGAAGCTTTCTTT. This gives the protein CASRGMRGLNTEAFF.

The chain links TRBV10-1 to TRBJ1-4; 7 positions agree with TRBD1. With V trimmed by 0 bases and J by 6 bases, 16 bases remained unmatched. CDR1 and CDR2 from the germline V gene are WNHNN and SYGVQD (reference sequence). The length of the CDR3 is 19 residues. The CDR3 sequence: CASSESAGGKSCRYEKLFF. CDR3 sequence (DNA): TGCGCCAGCAGTGAGTCGGCAGGGGGAAAATCCTGTCGATATGAAAAACTGTTTTTT.